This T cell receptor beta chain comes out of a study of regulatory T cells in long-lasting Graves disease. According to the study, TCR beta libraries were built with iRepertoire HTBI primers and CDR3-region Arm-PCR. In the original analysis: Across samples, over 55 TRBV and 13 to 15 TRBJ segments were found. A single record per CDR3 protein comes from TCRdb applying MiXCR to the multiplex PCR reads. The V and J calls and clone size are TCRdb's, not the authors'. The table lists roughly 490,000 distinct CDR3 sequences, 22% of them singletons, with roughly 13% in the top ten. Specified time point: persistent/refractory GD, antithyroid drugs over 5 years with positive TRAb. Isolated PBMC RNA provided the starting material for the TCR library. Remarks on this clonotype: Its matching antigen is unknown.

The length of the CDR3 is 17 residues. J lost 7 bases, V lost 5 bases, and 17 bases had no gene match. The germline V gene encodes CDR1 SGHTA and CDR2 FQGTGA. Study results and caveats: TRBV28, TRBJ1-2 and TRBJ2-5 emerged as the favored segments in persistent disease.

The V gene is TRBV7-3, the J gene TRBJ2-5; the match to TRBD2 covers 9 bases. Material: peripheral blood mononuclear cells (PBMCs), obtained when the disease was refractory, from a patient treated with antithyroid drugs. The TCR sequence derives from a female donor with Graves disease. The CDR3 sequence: CASSRQSSGSEAGTQYF. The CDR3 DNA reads TGTGCCAGCAGCCGCCAAAGTAGCGGGAGTGAGGCCGGGACCCAGTACTTC. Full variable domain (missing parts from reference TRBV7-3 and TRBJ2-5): GAGVSQTPSNKVTEKGKYVELRCDPISGHTALYWYRQSLGQGPEFLIYFQGTGAADDSGLPNDRFFAVRPEGSVSTLKIQRTERGDSAVYLCASSRQSSGSEAGTQYFGPGTRLLVL.